This record looks at one TCR beta chain sequence and its context. Its antigen is unidentified. A universal primer site and UMIs were added as TCR cDNA was made by 5'RACE template switching. Using its own MiXCR run on the 5' RACE reads, TCRdb lists one record per CDR3 protein. The table has around 590,000 distinct CDR3 sequences, around an eighth seen once; the top ten hold about 16%. The sample is drawn from a study of T cells after yellow fever vaccination. On the study more broadly: Any fraction with a low cell number was prepared using SMART-Seq v4 Ultra Low Input. Broader study findings: A faster peak, day 5 versus 15, was reached by the weaker secondary response.

V was shortened by 2 bases and J by 2 bases, with 12 bases between the two germline ends. Germline CDR1 and CDR2: LNHNV and YYDKDF (reference sequence). The length of the CDR3 is 15 residues. The sequencing here drew on PBMCs, taken on the day of the yellow fever booster vaccination. This clonotype originated in a man aged 25 to 40 who received the YFV17D yellow fever vaccine. The rearrangement joins TRBV15 to TRBJ2-5; TRBD2 might be the D (6 bases). The CDR3 sequence: CATSRSLGLQETQYF. Written as DNA, the CDR3 is TGTGCCACCAGCAGATCCCTCGGACTACAAGAGACCCAGTACTTC. Full variable domain (rest looked up from reference TRBV15 and TRBJ2-5): DAMVIQNPRYQVTQFGKPVTLSCSQTLNHNVMYWYQQKSSQAPKLLFHYYDKDFNNEADTPDNFQSRRPNTSFCFLDIRSPGLGDTAMYLCATSRSLGLQETQYFGPGTRLLVL.